This T cell receptor (beta chain) was retrieved from a study of CD8 T cells in ankylosing spondylitis. A remark on this clonotype: Its antigen remains unidentified.

Overall study findings and caveats: Disease-linked clones reportedly concentrated significantly in matched ankylosing spondylitis synovial fluid.

The CDR3 extends over 11 amino acids. Looked up from germline, CDR1 is SQVTM and CDR2 is ANQGSEA. TCRdb fed the 5' RACE reads into MiXCR, producing one record per CDR3 protein. This table holds about 360,000 distinct CDR3 sequences, approximately 15% found once. This chain links TRBV29-1 with TRBJ1-1; D unclear. The material sequenced was blood, either unsorted or a sorted T cell fraction (not recorded which). The receptor was isolated from a male donor with ankylosing spondylitis or in good health (not recorded which). CDR3 loop: CVLMVNTEAFF. As DNA, the CDR3 is TGCGTCCTTATGGTGAACACTGAAGCTTTCTTT.